Listed here is a single T cell receptor beta chain. The data originate from a study of T cell changes during pregnancy in multiple sclerosis. Assay: immunoSEQ multiplex PCR; the TCRdb copy retains only in-frame clones and omits some. The repertoire holds fewer than 40,000 clones, with around 90% as singletons. The V end was cut by 1 base, the J end by 0 bases, with 6 bases between. This CDR3 region has 15 residues. Germline V gene lookup returns CDR1 LNHNV and CDR2 YYDKDF (reference sequence). This clonotype was sampled from a female donor with multiple sclerosis, enrolled in a pregnancy study. The sample was CD8+ T cells from peripheral blood mononuclear cells, taken after pregnancy. This chain connects TRBV15 to TRBJ2-2; no firm D call. The CDR3 is CATSRGGANTGELFF. Written as DNA, the CDR3 is TGTGCCACCAGCAGAGGAGGAGCGAACACCGGGGAGCTGTTTTTT.